The 7 T cell receptor beta chains given below trace back to one sample, sequenced in a study of blood T cell repertoires in COVID-19 (dated by TCRdb to about 2020). Library preparation was by the immunoSEQ multiplex PCR assay. TCRdb limited this immuneACCESS table to in-frame rearrangements with V and J called. A share of clones is missing; checked studies link under half to unresolved V genes, and the rest is unexplained. The sample has about 220,000 clones on record, about 85% of them singletons. The leading ten clones occupy about 3% of the sample. The sample consisted of peripheral blood. The receptors originated from a man between 50 and 59 years old who had recovered from COVID-19.

This chain connects TRBV30 to TRBJ1-5; 7 positions match TRBD1. The V gene end was trimmed by 5 bases and the J gene end by 4 bases; junction bases not matched to a gene: 5. Germline CDR1 is GTSNPN and CDR2 is SVGIG (reference sequence). This CDR3 is built from 13 residues. The CDR3 protein is CAWGTQGNQPQHF. CDR3 bases: TGTGCCTGGGGCACACAGGGGAATCAGCCCCAGCATTTT.

The chain has TRBV21-1 and TRBJ1-5; TRBD1 reflects the table's D call only, with no check against the DNA. TRBV21-1 is a pseudogene. CDR3 length: 12 residues. Here the CDR3 reads CASYRGNQPQHF. In DNA form, the CDR3 reads TGTGCCAGTTACAGGGGAAATCAGCCCCAGCATTTT.

This chain joins TRBV4-1 and TRBJ1-1; possibly TRBD1 for D (5 bases). The CDR3 consists of 13 residues. The germline CDR1 and CDR2 sequences are MGHRA and YSYEKL. V was pared by 3 bases and J by 5 bases, with 10 bases between. The CDR3 nucleotides read TGCGCCAGCAGCCAGTCTGGGGGGACTGAAGCTTTCTTT. Encoded protein: CASSQSGGTEAFF.

The chain uses TRBV7-8 and TRBJ2-1, with 11 bases that match TRBD2. V shed 3 bases and J 7 bases; nucleotides not matched to a gene: 2. This CDR3 is built from 14 residues. Germline V CDR1 and CDR2: SGHVS, FQNEAQ. CDR3 in DNA: TGTGCCAGCAGCTTTAGCGGGAGGGGAAATGAGCAGTTCTTC. Protein sequence: CASSFSGRGNEQFF.

The genes are TRBV15 and TRBJ2-2; D ambiguous. This CDR3 region has 14 residues. Trimming cost V 2 bases and J 1 base, with 5 bases left between them. Germline-derived CDR1 and CDR2 are LNHNV and YYDKDF (reference sequence). The CDR3 DNA is TGTGCCACCAGCAGACCCGTGAACACCGGGGAGCTGTTTTTT. Its protein product is CATSRPVNTGELFF.

The chain has TRBV7-6 and TRBJ1-1; the D is unclear. The CDR3 spans 13 residues. Germline CDR1 is SGHVS and CDR2 is FNYEAQ. V was trimmed by 5 bases and J by 4 bases, leaving 11 bases between them. As DNA, the CDR3 is TGTGCCAGCAGCCCCGCGGTACTCACTGAAGCTTTCTTT. Protein: CASSPAVLTEAFF.

The gene calls are TRBV11-2 and TRBJ1-5, with 7 bases aligning to TRBD1. CDR3 length: 15 amino acids. J lost 7 bases, V lost 1 base, and 7 bases had no gene match. Germline V CDR1 and CDR2: SGHAT, FQNNGV. Here the CDR3 DNA reads TGTGCCAGCAGCTTAGGTGCAGGGGGTCAGCAGCCCCAGCATTTT. Encoded protein: CASSLGAGGQQPQHF.